This T cell receptor (beta chain) was identified during a study of T cell repertoires in cytomegalovirus infection (dated by TCRdb to about 2019). About the full investigation: Recently identified HLA-C-restricted CMV epitopes, whose presentation resists viral immunomodulation, were targeted by peptide stimulations together with well-studied HLA-B-restricted epitopes. Donor HLA type was relevant to the analysis, because carriage of CMV infection together with the matching HLA type was indicated by public TCR beta signatures.

Sequences SGHTA (CDR1) and FQGNSA (CDR2) are obtained from the germline V gene. V and J lose 5 bases and 6 bases, and a span of 10 bases separates them. Counted from cysteine to phenylalanine, this CDR3 has 12 amino acids. Only the CDR3 portion is preserved as DNA: 36 bases, with reading frame beginning at the first base. The research as a whole found: Cumulative frequency of public TCR beta family members discriminated carriers of CMV infection plus the relevant HLA type in this cohort and an independent 352-donor cohort. The ex vivo response was dominated by HLA-C-restricted CMV-specific TCR beta clonotypes, which also provided the single most frequent clonotype in two of eight donors.

Sequencing was performed on an Illumina HiSeq 1500. TCRdb redid the processing of the public reads, applying fastp at Q25 and MiXCR, and retained in-frame beta chains. Each entry merges the rows of one CDR3 protein and shows their most common DNA and genes. This sample gives about 740,000 distinct CDR3 sequences in total; around a third of them show up just once. Together, the top ten hold about 20% of the sample. This clonotype was counted only a few times. It has no known antigen specificity. The record has no base qualities; no much larger clone is one base away. The treatment or condition label, read with the paper, signifies: in vitro stimulation with specific CMV peptide epitopes to enrich CMV-specific T cells.

The sequenced sample was cultured PBMCs, obtained from culture after CMV antigen stimulation. The V and J segments used are TRBV7-2 and TRBJ2-5, with TRBD1 as a weak D call on 5 bases. This TCR came from a human donor in good health (CMV status not recorded). Some clones in this sample may be carry-over from other donors' samples. In nucleotide form, the sequence is TGTGCCAGCAGCGCACAGGATAAGACCCAGTACTTC. Its protein is CASSAQDKTQYF.